This TCR beta chain was observed in a study of Graves' ophthalmopathy and Graves' hyperthyroidism. Study context: Peripheral blood sampling preceded any treatment and occurred at initial diagnosis.

Scientists amplified the TCR beta CDR3 regions from RNA transcripts. Scientists carried out first-round RT-PCR using HTBI primers and then a second-round multiplex PCR. One entry per CDR3 protein results from TCRdb running MiXCR on the multiplex PCR reads. This table has about 660,000 distinct CDR3 sequences, approximately 39% appearing once. V lost 0 bases and J lost 8, with 11 bases in between. Per germline, CDR1 SGHRS and CDR2 YFSETQ. The CDR3 is 14 residues long. Many counts were recorded for this clonotype. This TCR was sampled from an adult man with Graves' ophthalmopathy. Sequenced material: peripheral blood. The chain is built from TRBV5-1 and TRBJ1-4; D possibly corresponds to TRBD1 (6 bases). CDR3 DNA: TGCGCCAGCAGCTTGGGCCAGGGGAAAGAAAAACTGTTTTTT. It is translated as CASSLGQGKEKLFF.